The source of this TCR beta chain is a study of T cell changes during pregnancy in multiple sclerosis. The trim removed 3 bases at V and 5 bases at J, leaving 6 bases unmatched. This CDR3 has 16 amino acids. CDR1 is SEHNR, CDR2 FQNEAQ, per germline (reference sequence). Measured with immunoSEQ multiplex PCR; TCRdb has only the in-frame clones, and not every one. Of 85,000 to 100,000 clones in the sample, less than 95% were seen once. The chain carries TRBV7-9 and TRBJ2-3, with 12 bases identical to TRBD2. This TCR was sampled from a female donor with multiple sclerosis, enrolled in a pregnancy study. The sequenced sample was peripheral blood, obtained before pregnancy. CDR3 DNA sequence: TGTGCCAGCAGCTTCCCTCCGGGACTAGCGGGAGATACGCAGTATTTT. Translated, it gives CASSFPPGLAGDTQYF.